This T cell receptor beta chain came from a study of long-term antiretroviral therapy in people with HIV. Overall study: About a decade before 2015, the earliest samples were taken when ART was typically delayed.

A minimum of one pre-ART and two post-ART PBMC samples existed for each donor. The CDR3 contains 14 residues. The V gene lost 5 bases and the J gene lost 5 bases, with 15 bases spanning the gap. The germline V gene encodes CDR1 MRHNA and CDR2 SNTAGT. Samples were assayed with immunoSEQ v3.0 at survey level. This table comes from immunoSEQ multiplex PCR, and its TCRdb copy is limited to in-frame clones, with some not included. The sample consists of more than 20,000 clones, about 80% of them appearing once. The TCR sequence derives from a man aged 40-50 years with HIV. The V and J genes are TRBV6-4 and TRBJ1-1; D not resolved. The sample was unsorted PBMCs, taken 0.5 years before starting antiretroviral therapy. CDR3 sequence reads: CASSPDIRHTEAFF. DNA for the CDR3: TGTGCCAGCAGTCCCGACATAAGGCATACTGAAGCTTTCTTT.